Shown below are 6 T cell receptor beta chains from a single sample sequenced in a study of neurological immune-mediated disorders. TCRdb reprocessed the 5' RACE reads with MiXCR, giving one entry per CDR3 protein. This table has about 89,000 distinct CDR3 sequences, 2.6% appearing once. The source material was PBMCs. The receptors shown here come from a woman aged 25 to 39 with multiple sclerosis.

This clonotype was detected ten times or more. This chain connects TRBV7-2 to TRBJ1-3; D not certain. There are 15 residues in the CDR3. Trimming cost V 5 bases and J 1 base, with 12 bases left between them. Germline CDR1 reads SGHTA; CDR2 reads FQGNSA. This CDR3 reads CASSTYVESGNTIYF. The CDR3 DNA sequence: TGTGCCAGCAGCACGTACGTTGAATCTGGAAACACCATATATTTT.

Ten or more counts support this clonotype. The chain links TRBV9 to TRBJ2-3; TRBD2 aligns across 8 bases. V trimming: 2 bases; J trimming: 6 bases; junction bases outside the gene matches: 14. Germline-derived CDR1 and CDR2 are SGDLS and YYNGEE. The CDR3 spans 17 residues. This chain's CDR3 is CASSVSAGVAMADTQYF. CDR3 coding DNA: TGTGCCAGCAGCGTTTCAGCGGGAGTAGCCATGGCGGATACGCAGTATTTT.

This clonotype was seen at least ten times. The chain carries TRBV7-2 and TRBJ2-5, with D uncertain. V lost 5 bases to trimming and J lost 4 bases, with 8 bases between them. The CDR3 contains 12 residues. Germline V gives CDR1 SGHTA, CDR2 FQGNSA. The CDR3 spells CASSILLETQYF. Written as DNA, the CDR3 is TGTGCCAGCAGCATCCTTTTAGAGACCCAGTACTTC.

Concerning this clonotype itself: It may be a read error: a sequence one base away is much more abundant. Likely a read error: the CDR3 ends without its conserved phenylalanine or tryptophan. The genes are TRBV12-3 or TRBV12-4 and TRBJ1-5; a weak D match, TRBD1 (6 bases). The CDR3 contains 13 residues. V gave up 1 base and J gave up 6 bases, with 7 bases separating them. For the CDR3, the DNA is TGTGCCAGCAGTTTAGACAGGGCTCAGCCCCAGCATTGT. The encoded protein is CASSLDRAQPQHC.

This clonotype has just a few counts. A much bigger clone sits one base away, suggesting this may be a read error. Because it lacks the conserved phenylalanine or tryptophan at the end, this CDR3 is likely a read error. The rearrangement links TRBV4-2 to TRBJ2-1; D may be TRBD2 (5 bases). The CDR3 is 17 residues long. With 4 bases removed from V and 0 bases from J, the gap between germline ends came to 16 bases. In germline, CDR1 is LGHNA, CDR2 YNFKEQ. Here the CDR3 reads CASSPTPGFSSYNEQFC. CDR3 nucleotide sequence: TGTGCCAGCAGCCCCACCCCGGGGTTTAGCTCCTACAATGAGCAGTTCTGC.

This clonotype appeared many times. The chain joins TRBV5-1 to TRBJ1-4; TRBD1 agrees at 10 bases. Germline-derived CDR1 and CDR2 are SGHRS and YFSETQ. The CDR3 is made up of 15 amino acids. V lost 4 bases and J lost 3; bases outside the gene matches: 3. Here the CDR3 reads CASSGTGDPNEKLFF. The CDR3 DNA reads TGCGCCAGCAGCGGGACAGGGGACCCTAATGAAAAACTGTTTTTT.